These 24 T cell receptor beta chains were all obtained from the same sample, sequenced in a study of beta chain features in type 1 diabetes. The authors reverse transcribed all of the isolated RNA, so sequencing captured expressed TCRB transcripts. Clones were read by immunoSEQ multiplex PCR, and TCRdb kept only the in-frame ones, dropping some. The table includes around 200,000 clones, about an eighth detected once. The material sequenced was central memory CD4+ T cells from blood. The source is a woman under 30 in good health.

This clone turned up a few times. The V call is TRBV5-1, the J call TRBJ2-5, with D uncertain. The germline V gene has CDR1 SGHRS and CDR2 YFSETQ. The CDR3 runs to 11 residues. V lost 6 bases and J lost 2, with 5 bases in between. For the CDR3, the DNA is TGCGCCAGCACGGTACAAGAGACCCAGTACTTC. Translated: CASTVQETQYF. Based on the CDR3 plus reference TRBV5-1 and TRBJ2-5, the full variable domain is KAGVTQTPRYLIKTRGQQVTLSCSPISGHRSVSWYQQTPGQGLQFLFEYFSETQRNKGNFPGRFSGRQFSNSRSEMNVSTLELGDSALYLCASTVQETQYFGPGTRLLVL.

This clone was seen a few times. This chain links TRBV2 with TRBJ1-1; D is unresolved. The length of the CDR3 is 14 residues. CDR1 and CDR2 (germline): SNHLY, FYNNEI. V lost 2 bases and J lost 4, with 11 bases in between. CDR3 in DNA: TGTGCCAGCAGTGAATCAGAGGGTGGCACTGAAGCTTTCTTT. The encoded protein is CASSESEGGTEAFF. Full variable domain (rest looked up from reference TRBV2 and TRBJ1-1): EPEVTQTPSHQVTQMGQEVILRCVPISNHLYFYWYRQILGQKVEFLVSFYNNEISEKSEIFDDQFSVERPDGSNFTLKIRSTKLEDSAMYFCASSESEGGTEAFFGQGTRLTVV.

This clone was detected a few times. The V call is TRBV2, the J call TRBJ2-3; 13 bases fit TRBD2. The CDR3 totals 17 residues. Trimming took 7 bases from V and 1 from J; bases not matched to a gene: 8. CDR1 and CDR2 from the germline V gene are SNHLY and FYNNEI. Written as DNA, the CDR3 is TGTGCCAGCACCTTAGGACTAGCGGGAGCTGGCACAGATACGCAGTATTTT. This encodes CASTLGLAGAGTDTQYF.

This clone was counted once. The genes are TRBV2 and TRBJ2-7; maybe TRBD1 (6 bases). Germline V gene data show CDR1 as SNHLY and CDR2 as FYNNEI. The CDR3 runs 15 residues. Trimming took 7 bases from V and 1 from J, leaving 17 bases between them. DNA for the CDR3: TGTGCCAGCAATACAATCAGGGGTCTGTCCTACGAGCAGTACTTC. This translates into CASNTIRGLSYEQYF. Complete variable domain (other parts from reference TRBV2 and TRBJ2-7): EPEVTQTPSHQVTQMGQEVILRCVPISNHLYFYWYRQILGQKVEFLVSFYNNEISEKSEIFDDQFSVERPDGSNFTLKIRSTKLEDSAMYFCASNTIRGLSYEQYFGPGTRLTVT.

This clone was counted between two and nine times. The chain recombines TRBV25-1 with TRBJ2-3; the match to TRBD2 covers 9 bases. This CDR3 is 16 amino acids long. Germline V lookup: CDR1 MGHDK, CDR2 SYGVNS. The trim removed 2 bases at V and 2 bases at J, leaving 5 bases unmatched. The CDR3 reads CASSEASGIPTDTQYF. The CDR3 coding sequence is TGTGCCAGCAGTGAAGCTAGCGGGATTCCCACAGATACGCAGTATTTT. Supplemented by reference TRBV25-1 and TRBJ2-3, the full variable domain reads EADIYQTPRYLVIGTGKKITLECSQTMGHDKMYWYQQDPGMELHLIHYSYGVNSTEKGDLSSESTVSRIRTEHFPLTLESARPSHTSQYLCASSEASGIPTDTQYFGPGTRLTVL.

The chain links TRBV7-2 to TRBJ2-3; TRBD2 agrees at 10 bases. The CDR3 runs 18 residues. Germline V gene lookup returns CDR1 SGHTA and CDR2 FQGNSA. V was pared by 6 bases and J by 0 bases, with 12 bases of the junction left unmatched. The CDR3 sequence: CASRKRGSGRTSTDTQYF. The CDR3 nucleotides read TGTGCCAGCAGAAAGAGGGGTAGCGGGAGGACTAGCACAGATACGCAGTATTTT.

A few counts support this clone. This chain uses TRBV2 with TRBJ2-1, with a tentative D call TRBD2 (6 bases). The V and J ends lost 5 bases and 5 bases respectively, with 10 bases between them. Germline V gives CDR1 SNHLY, CDR2 FYNNEI. The CDR3 is 13 amino acids. The CDR3 bases are TGTGCCAGCAGTAGGGACTGGAACAATGAGCAGTTCTTC. Residues: CASSRDWNNEQFF.

This rearrangement joins TRBV5-1 to TRBJ2-5; 7 bases match TRBD2. Unmatched junction bases numbered 9, after V lost 6 bases and J lost 4 bases. From germline, CDR1 is SGHRS and CDR2 YFSETQ. CDR3 length equals 14 residues. CDR3 region: CASNPQAGVETQYF. The CDR3 nucleotides are TGCGCCAGCAACCCCCAGGCGGGAGTAGAGACCCAGTACTTC.

This clone appeared a few times. The chain joins TRBV6-5 to TRBJ2-5; D is possibly TRBD2 (6 bases). The germline V gene encodes CDR1 MNHEY and CDR2 SVGAGI. The CDR3 loop spans 14 amino acids. Trimming pared 8 bases from V and 5 bases from J, leaving 18 bases between. The CDR3 DNA follows: TGTGCCAGCTCCCTGGGGACTCGGGTGGAGACCCAGTACTTC. Translating it yields CASSLGTRVETQYF.

With regard to this clone: This same CDR3 is encoded by further DNA sequences in the sample. This rearrangement joins TRBV30 to TRBJ2-3; the match to TRBD2 covers 9 bases. The CDR3 is 14 amino acids. V shed 3 bases and J 2 bases; nucleotides not matched to a gene: 3. CDR1 GTSNPN and CDR2 SVGIG come from the germline V gene (reference sequence). The CDR3, as DNA: TGTGCCTGGAGCCGACTAGCGGACACAGATACGCAGTATTTT. Protein: CAWSRLADTDTQYF.

J is TRBJ2-3 and V is TRBV9; D is unresolved. V was trimmed by 4 bases and J by 6 bases, leaving 9 bases between them. The length of the CDR3 is 12 residues. Looked up from germline, CDR1 is SGDLS and CDR2 is YYNGEE. In DNA form, the CDR3 reads TGTGCCAGCAGCCCTCTCGTGGATACGCAGTATTTT. It yields the protein CASSPLVDTQYF.

This rearrangement joins TRBV18 to TRBJ1-1, with D possibly being TRBD1 (6 bases). V was cut by 1 base and J by 6 bases, with 6 bases left in between. In germline, CDR1 is KGHSH, CDR2 LQKENI. The CDR3 extends over 12 amino acids. The DNA for the CDR3 is TGTGCCAGCTCACCACAGGGGGCTGAAGCTTTCTTT. This translates into CASSPQGAEAFF.

This clone was picked up a small number of times. This sequence joins TRBV5-1 and TRBJ2-3, with TRBD1 identical over 8 bases. Unmatched junction bases numbered 2, after V lost 0 bases and J lost 5 bases. The CDR3 length is 14 residues. Germline-derived CDR1 and CDR2 are SGHRS and YFSETQ. CDR3 residues: CASSLEDREDTQYF. The CDR3 DNA reads TGCGCCAGCAGCTTGGAGGACAGGGAAGATACGCAGTATTTT. The variable domain in full, completed from reference TRBV5-1 and TRBJ2-3, reads KAGVTQTPRYLIKTRGQQVTLSCSPISGHRSVSWYQQTPGQGLQFLFEYFSETQRNKGNFPGRFSGRQFSNSRSEMNVSTLELGDSALYLCASSLEDREDTQYFGPGTRLTVL.

This clone was seen a few times. V usage is TRBV28 and J usage is TRBJ1-5; 12 nucleotides align to TRBD1. Trimming removed 8 bases from V and 0 bases from J; junction bases left unmatched: 8. The germline gives CDR1 MDHEN, CDR2 SYDVKM. This CDR3 is 17 amino acids long. CDR3 amino acids: CASLRDRGLPSNQPQHF. DNA of the CDR3: TGTGCCAGCCTCCGGGACAGGGGGCTTCCTAGCAATCAGCCCCAGCATTTT.

This clone was recorded a few times. This rearrangement joins TRBV6-5 to TRBJ2-2; D is possibly TRBD2 (6 bases). The CDR3 contains 14 residues. The germline CDR1 and CDR2 sequences are MNHEY and SVGAGI. V was clipped by 2 bases and J by 5 bases, with 9 bases between them. CDR3 sequence (DNA): TGTGCCAGCAGTTACGGAGGGGAGACCGGGGAGCTGTTTTTT. Its protein product is CASSYGGETGELFF.

This clone has only a few counts. The chain has TRBV7-3 and TRBJ1-1; D unclear. The germline gives CDR1 SGHTA, CDR2 FQGTGA. Trimming took 5 bases from V and 2 from J, leaving 9 bases between them. The CDR3 loop spans 13 amino acids. The CDR3 protein is CASSPQTNTEAFF. The CDR3 DNA reads as TGTGCCAGCAGCCCACAGACAAACACTGAAGCTTTCTTT.

The chain is built from TRBV6-5 and TRBJ1-4; D is possibly TRBD1 (6 bases). Trimming took 6 bases from V and 7 from J, leaving 12 bases between them. Germline values: CDR1 MNHEY, CDR2 SVGAGI. The CDR3 totals 13 residues. This CDR3 is CASRQGQGEKLFF. The CDR3 coding sequence is TGTGCCAGCAGACAGGGTCAGGGTGAAAAACTGTTTTTT.

This clone was counted only a few times. The V gene is TRBV5-4, the J gene TRBJ1-2; TRBD1 might be the D (6 bases). The CDR3 length is 15 residues. V lost 0 bases, J lost 8 bases, and 17 bases lay in between. Germline V CDR1 and CDR2: SGHNT, YYREEE (reference sequence). CDR3 DNA sequence: TGTGCCAGCAGCTTGGTGGGGGCGAAGGAGCGAGGCTACACCTTC. This sequence encodes CASSLVGAKERGYTF.

The chain combines TRBV7-9 with TRBJ2-2; 7 positions match TRBD1. With 6 bases clipped from V and 7 bases from J, the junction kept 8 bases outside the gene matches. Germline values: CDR1 SEHNR, CDR2 FQNEAQ (reference sequence). The CDR3 runs to 14 residues. The DNA of the CDR3 is TGTGCCAGCAGAAAAGACAGGGTGGGCGGGGAGCTGTTTTTT. Translation: CASRKDRVGGELFF.

This clone has just a few counts. The chain is built from TRBV6-5 and TRBJ2-4; 7 bases match TRBD1. The junction had 2 bases not matched to a gene; V was cut back by 4 bases and J by 5 bases. From germline, CDR1 is MNHEY and CDR2 SVGAGI. CDR3 length: 13 residues. The CDR3 bases are TGTGCCAGCAGTTGGGACAGACAAAACATTCAGTACTTC. The encoded protein is CASSWDRQNIQYF.

This clone came up a few times. The gene calls are TRBV7-9 and TRBJ2-3, with TRBD1 as a possible D gene (5 bases). CDR3 length: 14 amino acids. From germline, CDR1 is SEHNR and CDR2 FQNEAQ (reference sequence). V was cut by 7 bases and J by 1 base, with 12 bases left in between. The CDR3 nucleotides are TGTGCCAGCACCCCGTGGGGCCGCACAGATACGCAGTATTTT. Translated: CASTPWGRTDTQYF.

This clone is medium-sized within its sample. This rearrangement joins TRBV6-5 to TRBJ2-3; D is uncertain. The V and J ends lost 3 bases and 2 bases respectively, with 6 bases between them. The CDR3 is 13 residues long. CDR1 MNHEY and CDR2 SVGAGI come from the germline V gene. Written as DNA, the CDR3 is TGTGCCAGCAGTTATCGTATCACAGATACGCAGTATTTT. It is translated as CASSYRITDTQYF.

This chain connects TRBV11-2 to TRBJ2-7; D is ambiguous. The CDR3 is 15 residues long. Trimming removed 2 bases from V and 0 bases from J, with 11 bases in between. Germline V CDR1 and CDR2: SGHAT, FQNNGV. The CDR3 spells CASSLSEILSYEQYF. CDR3 bases: TGTGCCAGCAGCTTAAGCGAAATCCTCTCCTACGAGCAGTACTTC.

This clone was seen a few times. The chain combines TRBV18 with TRBJ1-2; D unresolved. V dropped 6 bases and J dropped 8 bases, with 22 bases sitting between them. This CDR3 has 15 residues. The germline V gene has CDR1 KGHSH and CDR2 LQKENI. This CDR3 reads CASSPGSASYEGYTF. CDR3 DNA: TGTGCCAGCTCCCCGGGTAGTGCTTCCTATGAGGGCTACACCTTC.